A single sample is the source of the 24 T cell receptor beta chains below, sequenced in a study of T cell repertoires in cytomegalovirus infection. TCRdb reanalysed the reads using MiXCR and keeps one entry per CDR3 protein. This sample has 700,000 to 950,000 distinct CDR3 sequences, with approximately 32% found just once. What these receptors recognize is not known. Sample: cultured CD8+ T cells from PBMCs, taken from culture after CMV antigen stimulation. All receptors come from a human donor in good health (CMV status not recorded). Some clones in this sample may be carry-over from other donors' samples.

A word on this clonotype: A much larger clonotype is one base distant, so this may be a read error. The chain carries TRBV7-4 and TRBJ1-5, with TRBD1 matching over 9 bases. The length of the CDR3 is 16 residues. V dropped 9 bases and J dropped 0; count of bases not matched to a gene: 9. Germline CDR1 SGHVT, CDR2 SQSDAQ. The CDR3 DNA reads as TGTGCCAGGAGCCCTACGGACAGGGGTAGCAATCAGCCCCAGCATTTT. This sequence encodes CARSPTDRGSNQPQHF.

The chain has TRBV25-1 and TRBJ1-2, with TRBD1 matching 7 bases. The germline CDR1 and CDR2 sequences are MGHDK and SYGVNS. The CDR3 contains 14 residues. V shed 2 bases, J shed 6 bases, and the junction held 6 bases outside the gene matches. CDR3 loop: CASSERDRVHGYTF. The CDR3 region has the DNA TGTGCCAGCAGTGAACGTGACAGGGTCCATGGCTACACCTTC.

V is TRBV2 and J is TRBJ1-1; tentative D call: TRBD1 (5 bases). CDR1 and CDR2 from the germline V gene are SNHLY and FYNNEI. This CDR3 comprises 15 residues. Trimming cost V 3 bases and J 7 bases, with 18 bases left between them. CDR3 region: CASSDMGPPESEAFF. The CDR3, as DNA: TGTGCCAGCAGTGACATGGGACCGCCGGAGAGTGAAGCTTTCTTT.

The gene calls are TRBV10-3 and TRBJ2-6; no firm D call. Between the trimmed V and J ends, which lost 10 bases and 0 bases, there was a span of 10 bases. Germline CDR1 is ENHRY and CDR2 is SYGVKD. The CDR3 extends over 14 amino acids. The CDR3 DNA sequence: TGTGCCACAAAAGACAACTCTGGGGCCAACGTCCTGACTTTC. Translation gives CATKDNSGANVLTF.

This clonotype was counted a few times. V and J are TRBV29-1 and TRBJ2-3; TRBD1 might be the D (7 bases). V shed 3 bases and J shed 3 bases, with 22 bases lying between them. The CDR3 consists of 17 residues. Germline loops: CDR1 SQVTM, CDR2 ANQGSEA. The CDR3 sequence is CSVDAPLARGETDTQYF. The CDR3 DNA is TGCAGCGTTGATGCTCCCTTGGCCAGGGGGGAGACAGATACGCAGTATTTT.

In this sample, this clonotype turned up a few times. The gene calls are TRBV27 and TRBJ2-1; the D is unclear. Germline V gene sequence: CDR1 MNHEY, CDR2 SMNVEV (reference sequence). The germline V and J ends were trimmed by 0 bases and 8 bases, with 5 bases remaining between them. This CDR3 region has 12 residues. The CDR3, as DNA: TGTGCCAGCAGTTTATCGGGTTATGAGCAGTTCTTC. Protein: CASSLSGYEQFF.

The table lists this clonotype with a few counts. The rearrangement joins TRBV4-1 to TRBJ2-7; 7 nucleotides line up with TRBD2. Germline V CDR1 and CDR2: MGHRA, YSYEKL. Losses at the gene ends were 0 bases for V and 0 bases for J; bases not matched to a gene: 5. There are 16 residues in the CDR3. The CDR3, as DNA: TGCGCCAGCAGCCAAGATTCGCGGGGGTCCTCCTACGAGCAGTACTTC. It is translated as CASSQDSRGSSYEQYF.

V and J are TRBV6-5 and TRBJ2-7; TRBD2 agrees at 8 bases. This CDR3 is 14 amino acids long. J gave up 3 bases and V 6 bases, and 7 bases lay outside the gene matches. The germline gives CDR1 MNHEY, CDR2 SVGAGI. The CDR3 region is CASRSRGGIYEQYF. In DNA, the CDR3 is TGTGCCAGCAGGTCCCGGGGGGGTATCTACGAGCAGTACTTC.

This clonotype was seen a few times. The J gene is TRBJ1-4, the V gene TRBV6-5; 8 bases align to TRBD1. The junction had 0 bases not matched to a gene; V was cut back by 0 bases and J by 0 bases. This CDR3 region has 16 residues. Germline lookup yields CDR1 MNHEY and CDR2 SVGAGI. The CDR3 spells CASSYSQGATNEKLFF. CDR3 bases: TGTGCCAGCAGTTACTCACAGGGGGCAACTAATGAAAAACTGTTTTTT.

The V gene is TRBV6-5, the J gene TRBJ2-1, with 11 bases aligning to TRBD1. Unmatched junction bases numbered 8, after V lost 7 bases and J lost 6 bases. Germline CDR1 MNHEY, CDR2 SVGAGI. CDR3 length equals 15 residues. This CDR3 reads CASTHGQGAFNEQFF. For the CDR3, the DNA is TGTGCCAGCACCCATGGACAGGGGGCGTTCAATGAGCAGTTCTTC.

The J gene is TRBJ2-4, the V gene TRBV2; D may be TRBD2 (5 bases). V lost 8 bases to trimming and J lost 4 bases, with 18 bases between them. Germline CDR1 reads SNHLY; CDR2 reads FYNNEI. The CDR3 is made up of 15 amino acids. The CDR3 sequence: CASLRAGLGKNIQYF. The CDR3 nucleotides read TGTGCCAGCCTCCGGGCCGGACTGGGGAAAAACATTCAGTACTTC.

The rearrangement links TRBV6-1 to TRBJ2-7, with TRBD1 matching 7 bases. Germline CDR1 reads MNHNS; CDR2 reads SASEGT. V dropped 7 bases and J dropped 0; count of bases not matched to a gene: 6. The CDR3 has 14 residues. The CDR3 here is CASTLWDSSYEQYF. Here the CDR3 DNA reads TGTGCCAGCACCCTATGGGACAGCTCCTACGAGCAGTACTTC.

The chain uses TRBV7-2 and TRBJ1-1; D unclear. In germline, CDR1 is SGHTA, CDR2 FQGNSA. The CDR3 has 12 residues. Trimming removed 5 bases from V and 6 bases from J, with 10 bases in between. The CDR3 loop is CASSPDFSEAFF. CDR3 nucleotide sequence: TGTGCCAGCAGCCCGGACTTTTCTGAAGCTTTCTTT. The whole variable domain, filled in from reference TRBV7-2 and TRBJ1-1, reads GAGVSQSPSNKVTEKGKDVELRCDPISGHTALYWYRQSLGQGLEFLIYFQGNSAPDKSGLPSDRFSAERTGGSVSTLTIQRTQQEDSAVYLCASSPDFSEAFFGQGTRLTVV.

The chain combines TRBV12-3 or TRBV12-4 with TRBJ2-1; D is unresolved. The CDR3 has 11 residues. V was shortened by 8 bases and J by 10 bases, with 12 bases between the two germline ends. The CDR3 sequence is CASAQPPEQFF. CDR3 in DNA: TGTGCCAGCGCACAGCCCCCGGAGCAGTTCTTC.

CDR3 sequence (DNA): TGTGCCAGCAGTCTCTCCCTCATGAACACTGAAGCTTTCTTT. Its translation is CASSLSLMNTEAFF. The V gene is TRBV12-3 or TRBV12-4, the J gene TRBJ1-1; the D is unclear. V dropped 5 bases and J dropped 0 bases, with 10 bases sitting between them. This CDR3 has 14 amino acids.

This clonotype was seen a handful of times. The chain combines TRBV12-3 or TRBV12-4 with TRBJ2-5; 8 bases are shared with TRBD2. The CDR3 has 17 residues. The V segment lost 10 bases and the J segment 2 bases; nucleotides outside the gene matches: 18. CDR3 residues: CANSPEGRGGLQETQYF. The CDR3 DNA is TGTGCCAACAGCCCCGAGGGGCGCGGGGGGTTGCAAGAGACCCAGTACTTC.

In this sample, this clonotype turned up a few times. This chain links TRBV10-3 with TRBJ1-2; TRBD1 is a possible D gene (5 bases). Germline values: CDR1 ENHRY, CDR2 SYGVKD. CDR3 size: 15 residues. Trimming removed 0 bases at V and 0 bases at J, with 8 bases between. CDR3 loop: CAISESQGANYGYTF. CDR3 nucleotide sequence: TGTGCCATCAGTGAGTCCCAGGGAGCTAACTATGGCTACACCTTC.

V usage is TRBV18 and J usage is TRBJ1-1, with D maybe TRBD1 (5 bases). Germline assignment: CDR1 KGHSH and CDR2 LQKENI. Trimming took 0 bases from V and 2 from J, leaving 13 bases between them. The CDR3 is 16 residues long. Written as DNA, the CDR3 is TGTGCCAGCTCACCACCGGGAGGGGAACTAAACACTGAAGCTTTCTTT. Translated, it gives CASSPPGGELNTEAFF.

In its sample, this clonotype was seen a few times. The chain combines TRBV7-6 with TRBJ1-6; D call uncertain. CDR1 is SGHVS, CDR2 FNYEAQ, per germline. There are 15 residues in the CDR3. Trimming took off 3 bases at V and 7 bases at J, with 13 bases between the two ends. As DNA, the CDR3 is TGTGCCAGCAGCTTCCCCGACGGGCAGAATTCACCCCTCCACTTT. Protein: CASSFPDGQNSPLHF.

This CDR3 reads CASSKPGGDEAFF. CDR3 DNA: TGTGCCAGCAGTAAGCCAGGGGGAGATGAAGCTTTCTTT. The V and J genes are TRBV6-8 and TRBJ1-1, with 7 nucleotides matching TRBD1. This CDR3 comprises 13 residues. J lost 7 bases, V lost 5 bases, and 7 bases had no gene match. Per the germline V gene, CDR1 is MNHGY and CDR2 is SAAAGT.

The rearrangement links TRBV19 to TRBJ2-5, with D maybe TRBD1 (6 bases). The V end lost 10 bases, the J end lost 0 bases, and 15 bases lay between the germline ends. The V gene's germline CDR1 is LNHDA and CDR2 SQIVND (reference sequence). The CDR3 is made up of 14 amino acids. This chain's CDR3 is CATTGQSYQETQYF. CDR3 nucleotides: TGTGCCACAACGGGACAATCGTACCAAGAGACCCAGTACTTC.

The rearrangement links TRBV12-3 or TRBV12-4 to TRBJ2-2, with 9 bases that match TRBD2. Trimming removed 7 bases from V and 7 bases from J; junction bases left unmatched: 7. This CDR3 has 14 residues. CDR3 region: CASKPSGVGGELFF. The CDR3 region has the DNA TGTGCCAGCAAACCTAGCGGGGTGGGCGGGGAGCTGTTTTTT.

This clonotype was seen only a few times. V gene TRBV6-5 combines with J gene TRBJ1-6, with D hard to call. This CDR3 has 15 residues. CDR1 MNHEY and CDR2 SVGAGI come from the germline V gene. Trimming shortened V by 2 bases and J by 7 bases, and 12 bases separated the two germline ends. DNA for the CDR3: TGTGCCAGCAGTTACGTACCCGAGCGAAATTCACCCCTCCACTTT. Translation gives CASSYVPERNSPLHF.

The CDR3 sequence is CSVEDLGGEETQYF. The CDR3 DNA reads TGCAGCGTTGAAGATCTTGGAGGTGAGGAGACCCAGTACTTC. V gene TRBV29-1 combines with J gene TRBJ2-5; tentative D call: TRBD2 (5 bases). This CDR3 comprises 14 residues. The V end was cut by 0 bases, the J end by 5 bases, with 13 bases between. CDR1 is SQVTM and CDR2 is ANQGSEA in the germline V gene.